Following are 13 T cell receptor beta chains from one sample sequenced in a study of vaccination effects on CD4 cells after COVID-19. Repertoires were generated with immunoSEQ multiplex PCR, while TCRdb's copy carries only in-frame clones and drops some. In the table there are approximately 30,000 clones, about 74% of which are singletons. Following 10 days of culture, CD4+ T cells were isolated. Every participant took two doses of the BNT162b2 or mRNA-1273 vaccine. Their antigens remain unidentified. The sequencing used CD4+ T cells from PBMCs cultured without peptide, collected after COVID-19 vaccination. The receptors stem from a human donor who received a COVID-19 vaccine.

The rearrangement joins TRBV5-4 to TRBJ1-1; 9 bases match TRBD1. The germline CDR1 and CDR2 sequences are SGHNT and YYREEE (reference sequence). With 4 bases clipped from V and 5 bases from J, the junction kept 6 bases outside the gene matches. This CDR3 contains 14 residues. CDR3 DNA: TGTGCCAGCAGCCAGACAGGGGGAAGGACTGAAGCTTTCTTT. Translation: CASSQTGGRTEAFF.

The gene calls are TRBV2 and TRBJ1-4; 7 nucleotides align to TRBD1. V lost 1 base and J lost 4; bases outside the gene matches: 3. This CDR3 has 15 residues. Germline V lookup: CDR1 SNHLY, CDR2 FYNNEI. The DNA for the CDR3 is TGTGCCAGCAGTGAAGGGGACAGAGATAATGAAAAACTGTTTTTT. This encodes CASSEGDRDNEKLFF.

This clone is a singleton in its sample. The gene calls are TRBV2 and TRBJ1-1; tentatively, D is TRBD1 (6 bases). The CDR3 totals 13 residues. Germline V gives CDR1 SNHLY, CDR2 FYNNEI. The V end lost 3 bases, the J end lost 5 bases, and 10 bases lay between the germline ends. This chain's CDR3 is CASSDEGGTEAFF. The CDR3, as DNA: TGTGCCAGCAGTGACGAAGGGGGAACTGAAGCTTTCTTT.

The J gene is TRBJ2-1, the V gene TRBV2; tentative D call: TRBD1 (5 bases). V lost 3 bases, J lost 9 bases, and 9 bases lay in between. CDR1 is SNHLY and CDR2 is FYNNEI in the germline V gene. The CDR3 runs 12 residues. CDR3 DNA: TGTGCCAGCAGTGACAGGGTGAGTGAGCAGTTCTTC. Amino acid sequence: CASSDRVSEQFF.

The chain links TRBV18 to TRBJ1-3; weak D call: TRBD1 (6 bases). CDR1 is KGHSH and CDR2 is LQKENI in the germline V gene. CDR3 length equals 16 residues. Trimming removed 3 bases from V and 0 bases from J, with 12 bases in between. In DNA form, the CDR3 reads TGTGCCAGCTCACCGGACAGCCCTAGCTCTGGAAACACCATATATTTT. Protein: CASSPDSPSSGNTIYF.

This sequence joins TRBV19 and TRBJ2-3; 14 bases match TRBD2. The length of the CDR3 is 17 residues. V lost 1 base and J lost 5; bases outside the gene matches: 5. The germline CDR1 and CDR2 sequences are LNHDA and SQIVND (reference sequence). The CDR3 DNA reads as TGTGCCAGTAGTATAGCCAGGACTAGCGGGGGGAGAGATACGCAGTATTTT. As protein: CASSIARTSGGRDTQYF.

CDR3 in DNA: TGTGCCAGCAGCCCGGACAGCACAGATACGCAGTATTTT. This sequence encodes CASSPDSTDTQYF. The rearrangement links TRBV6-5 to TRBJ2-3; no clear D. The CDR3 length is 13 residues. Trimming took off 6 bases at V and 0 bases at J, with 7 bases between the two ends. Germline V gives CDR1 MNHEY, CDR2 SVGAGI.

The chain recombines TRBV25-1 with TRBJ1-4, with no clear D. This CDR3 comprises 12 residues. The germline gives CDR1 MGHDK, CDR2 SYGVNS. V was pared by 4 bases and J by 10 bases, with 10 bases between. The CDR3 DNA sequence: TGTGCCAGCAGTGCCTCTCCTGGAAAACTGTTTTTT. Residues: CASSASPGKLFF.

There are a few counts of this clone. This chain joins TRBV18 and TRBJ1-1; perhaps TRBD1 as D (5 bases). Germline V gene data show CDR1 as KGHSH and CDR2 as LQKENI. CDR3 length: 18 residues. With 3 bases removed from V and 2 bases from J, the gap between germline ends came to 22 bases. The CDR3 reads CASSPYWDFRRVNTEAFF. DNA for the CDR3: TGTGCCAGCTCACCTTATTGGGACTTTCGACGGGTCAACACTGAAGCTTTCTTT.

There are a few counts of this clone. The junction departs from the called germline gene at one end, perhaps through a read error. V and J are TRBV7-2 and TRBJ1-2; D may be TRBD1 (5 bases). The CDR3 is 12 amino acids. CDR1 SGHTA and CDR2 FQGNSA come from the germline V gene. CDR3 residues: CASSHREGPRAF. In DNA, the CDR3 is TGTGCCAGCAGCCATAGAGAGGGGCCGAGGGCCTTC.

This sequence joins TRBV3-1 (or the pseudogene TRBV3-2) and TRBJ2-4; TRBD1 matches 11 bases. The CDR3 sequence is 16 residues long. The V segment lost 5 bases and the J segment 0 bases; nucleotides outside the gene matches: 3. Germline V gene sequence: CDR1 LGHDT, CDR2 YNNKEL (reference sequence). In nucleotides, the CDR3 is TGTGCCAGCAGCGGGACAGGGGGGATAGCCAAAAACATTCAGTACTTC. Its protein product is CASSGTGGIAKNIQYF.

The rearrangement joins TRBV19 to TRBJ1-1; 8 nucleotides agree with TRBD1. The CDR3 consists of 15 residues. Germline-derived CDR1 and CDR2 are LNHDA and SQIVND (reference sequence). V trimming: 5 bases; J trimming: 4 bases; junction bases outside the gene matches: 9. CDR3: CASSPRTGSSTEAFF. CDR3 DNA sequence: TGTGCCAGTAGTCCCCGGACAGGGAGTTCCACTGAAGCTTTCTTT.

The chain joins TRBV6-5 to TRBJ1-1; D is possibly TRBD1 (5 bases). The V end lost 4 bases, the J end lost 3 bases, and 18 bases lay between the germline ends. The CDR3 contains 16 residues. From germline, CDR1 is MNHEY and CDR2 SVGAGI. The CDR3 sequence: CASSWVLQGGHTEAFF. CDR3 DNA: TGTGCCAGCAGTTGGGTCCTTCAGGGAGGACACACTGAAGCTTTCTTT.